One sample yielded the 13 T cell receptor beta chains listed below, sequenced in a study of shared clonotypes between healthy human individuals. TCRdb's table, derived via immunoSEQ multiplex PCR, lists solely in-frame clones and lacks some. The sample includes about 600,000 clones, approximately 97% seen only once; the top ten take 0.057%. Sequenced material: naive CD4+ T cells sorted from blood. Subset in this sample: CD45RA+ positively selected. These receptors were taken from a woman aged 30 to 39 in good health.

This chain uses TRBV11-2 with TRBJ2-5; 9 bases line up with TRBD1. The CDR3 extends over 16 amino acids. V was clipped by 4 bases and J by 5 bases; unmatched bases: 11. Germline V gene sequence: CDR1 SGHAT, CDR2 FQNNGV. The CDR3 reads CASSSPWTGAVETQYF. CDR3 coding DNA: TGTGCCAGCAGCTCACCTTGGACAGGGGCGGTGGAGACCCAGTACTTC. The full variable domain, completed using reference TRBV11-2 and TRBJ2-5, is EAGVAQSPRYKIIEKRQSVAFWCNPISGHATLYWYQQILGQGPKLLIQFQNNGVVDDSQLPKDRFSAERLKGVDSTLKIQPAKLEDSAVYLCASSSPWTGAVETQYFGPGTRLLVL.

CDR3 residues: CASRQAVAKNIQYF. Written as DNA, the CDR3 is TGTGCCAGCAGACAAGCGGTAGCCAAAAACATTCAGTACTTC. V is TRBV2 and J is TRBJ2-4; D may be TRBD2 (5 bases). Trimming pared 6 bases from V and 0 bases from J, leaving 9 bases between. The CDR3 is 14 residues long. CDR1 and CDR2 from the germline V gene are SNHLY and FYNNEI. The entire variable domain, with the rest obtained from reference TRBV2 and TRBJ2-4, is as follows: EPEVTQTPSHQVTQMGQEVILRCVPISNHLYFYWYRQILGQKVEFLVSFYNNEISEKSEIFDDQFSVERPDGSNFTLKIRSTKLEDSAMYFCASRQAVAKNIQYFGAGTRLSVL.

As regards this clone: The same CDR3 arises from other DNA sequences in this sample as well. J is TRBJ1-1 and V is TRBV28; no reliable D call. The length of the CDR3 is 12 residues. The germline V and J ends were trimmed by 5 bases and 3 bases, with 7 bases remaining between them. Germline CDR1 is MDHEN and CDR2 is SYDVKM. DNA of the CDR3: TGTGCCAGCAGTCTCAGTCACACTGAAGCTTTCTTT. It encodes CASSLSHTEAFF.

The chain joins TRBV7-2 to TRBJ1-1, with TRBD1 matching over 9 bases. The CDR3 contains 15 residues. CDR1 and CDR2 (germline): SGHTA, FQGNSA. J was trimmed by 3 bases and V by 5 bases; bases with no gene match: 7. DNA for the CDR3: TGTGCCAGCAGCACAACAGGGGGCCTTTACACTGAAGCTTTCTTT. Translated: CASSTTGGLYTEAFF.

On this clone: Additional DNA sequences in this sample encode the identical CDR3. The rearrangement uses TRBV6-6 and TRBJ1-1; 8 bases line up with TRBD1. The J segment lost 5 bases and the V segment lost 0 bases, leaving 2 bases of the junction unmatched. Germline CDR1 reads MNHNY; CDR2 reads SVGAGI (reference sequence). The CDR3 consists of 14 residues. In DNA form, the CDR3 reads TGTGCCAGCAGTTACTCCGGACAGGGTACTGAAGCTTTCTTT. Translating it yields CASSYSGQGTEAFF.

The chain carries TRBV6-1 and TRBJ1-1; a possible D gene is TRBD1 (5 bases). The CDR3 is made up of 15 amino acids. V was pared by 6 bases and J by 4 bases, with 18 bases between. Germline V gives CDR1 MNHNS, CDR2 SASEGT. CDR3 sequence reads: CASSEQAPGGTEAFF. CDR3 in DNA: TGTGCCAGCAGCGAACAGGCCCCCGGGGGCACTGAAGCTTTCTTT.

The gene calls are TRBV6-4 and TRBJ2-6, with 10 bases identical to TRBD2. The CDR3 covers 21 residues. V lost 0 bases and J lost 2; bases outside the gene matches: 13. CDR1 MRHNA and CDR2 SNTAGT come from the germline V gene. The CDR3 bases are TGTGCCAGCAGTGACTCATCAACTCTTAGCGGGAGGAGGCCTGGGGCCAACGTCCTGACTTTC. Translated: CASSDSSTLSGRRPGANVLTF.

The gene calls are TRBV10-3 and TRBJ1-5; TRBD1 is a possible D gene (6 bases). The V gene lost 4 bases and the J gene lost 2 bases, with 18 bases spanning the gap. Germline values: CDR1 ENHRY, CDR2 SYGVKD. This CDR3 comprises 17 residues. The CDR3 sequence is CAISAGQTGRGNQPQHF. The CDR3 bases are TGTGCCATCAGTGCTGGACAGACCGGGAGGGGCAATCAGCCCCAGCATTTT.

The chain uses TRBV7-9 and TRBJ1-5; D may be TRBD1 (6 bases). The length of the CDR3 is 14 residues. Germline V CDR1 and CDR2: SEHNR, FQNEAQ (reference sequence). Trimming stripped 6 bases from V and 5 bases from J, with 14 bases between. The CDR3 nucleotides are TGTGCCAGCAGTTACATAGGGGGTTATCAGCCCCAGCATTTT. Residues: CASSYIGGYQPQHF. Drawing the rest from reference TRBV7-9 and TRBJ1-5, the complete variable domain is DTGVSQNPRHKITKRGQNVTFRCDPISEHNRLYWYRQTLGQGPEFLTYFQNEAQLEKSRLLSDRFSAERPKGSFSTLEIQRTEQGDSAMYLCASSYIGGYQPQHFGDGTRLSIL.

The chain is built from TRBV11-2 and TRBJ2-3; 8 nucleotides line up with TRBD2. This CDR3 has 15 residues. V was clipped by 5 bases and J by 0 bases; unmatched bases: 4. Per germline, CDR1 SGHAT and CDR2 FQNNGV. The chain's CDR3 is CASSVGLASTDTQYF. DNA of the CDR3: TGTGCCAGCAGCGTCGGACTAGCTAGCACAGATACGCAGTATTTT.

V usage is TRBV4-2 and J usage is TRBJ2-5; 11 nucleotides agree with TRBD2. The CDR3 is 16 amino acids. Unmatched junction bases numbered 8, after V lost 4 bases and J lost 4 bases. Germline V gene lookup returns CDR1 LGHNA and CDR2 YNFKEQ. For the CDR3, the DNA is TGTGCCAGCAGCCGCCCCGGGACTAGCGGCATAGAGACCCAGTACTTC. Translated, it gives CASSRPGTSGIETQYF.

The chain is built from TRBV29-1 and TRBJ2-5; no reliable D call. The CDR3 runs to 14 residues. The germline V and J ends were trimmed by 0 bases and 4 bases, with 12 bases remaining between them. Germline V gene data show CDR1 as SQVTM and CDR2 as ANQGSEA. As DNA, the CDR3 is TGCAGCGTTGAAGATCTCGGGTTGGGAGAGACCCAGTACTTC. It translates to CSVEDLGLGETQYF. The entire variable domain, with the rest obtained from reference TRBV29-1 and TRBJ2-5, is as follows: SAVISQKPSRDICQRGTSLTIQCQVDSQVTMMFWYRQQPGQSLTLIATANQGSEATYESGFVIDKFPISRPNLTFSTLTVSNMSPEDSSIYLCSVEDLGLGETQYFGPGTRLLVL.

This chain links TRBV10-2 with TRBJ2-1; D may be TRBD1 or TRBD2 (7 bases each). Germline lookup yields CDR1 WSHSY and CDR2 SAAADI. Trimming took off 8 bases at V and 9 bases at J, with 17 bases between the two ends. This CDR3 spans 13 amino acids. The DNA for the CDR3 is TGCGCCAGCCGGGACAGCGGGACGGGTGAGCAGTTCTTC. Its protein product is CASRDSGTGEQFF.